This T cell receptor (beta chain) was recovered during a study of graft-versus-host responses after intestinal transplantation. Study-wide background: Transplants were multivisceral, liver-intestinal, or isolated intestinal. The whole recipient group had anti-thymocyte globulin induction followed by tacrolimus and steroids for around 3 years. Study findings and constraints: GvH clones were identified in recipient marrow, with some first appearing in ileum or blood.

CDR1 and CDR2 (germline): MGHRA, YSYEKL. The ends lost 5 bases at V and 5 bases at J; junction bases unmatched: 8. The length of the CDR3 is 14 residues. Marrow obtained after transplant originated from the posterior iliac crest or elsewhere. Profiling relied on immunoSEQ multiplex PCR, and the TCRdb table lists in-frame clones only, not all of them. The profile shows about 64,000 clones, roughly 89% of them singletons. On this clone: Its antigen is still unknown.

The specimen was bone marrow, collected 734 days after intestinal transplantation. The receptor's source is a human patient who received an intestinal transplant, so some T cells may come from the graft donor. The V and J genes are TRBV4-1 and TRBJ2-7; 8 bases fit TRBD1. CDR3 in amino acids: CASSAQGGPNEQYF. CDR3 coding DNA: TGCGCCAGCAGCGCACAGGGGGGTCCGAACGAGCAGTACTTC.